The source of this TCR beta chain is a study of shared clonotypes between healthy human individuals. The repertoire was sequenced with immunoSEQ multiplex PCR; TCRdb's copy has only in-frame clones and lacks some. The sample comprises around 990,000 clones, around 77% of which are singletons, and about 0.89% rests with the top ten. Trimming removed 3 bases from V and 1 base from J, with 7 bases in between. CDR3 length: 14 residues. CDR1 is KGHSH and CDR2 is LQKENI in the germline V gene. Only Caucasian adults living in Nashville, Tennessee made up the donor group. This clonotype originated in a man between 18 and 35 years old in good health. Some clones in this sample may be carry-over from other donors' samples. This sequence joins TRBV18 and TRBJ2-4; no firm D call. Specimen: memory CD4+ T cells from PBMCs. The subset denotes: CD45RA-negative fraction. This CDR3 is CASSPGIAKNIQYF. The CDR3 bases are TGTGCCAGCTCACCGGGAATCGCCAAAAACATTCAGTACTTC.